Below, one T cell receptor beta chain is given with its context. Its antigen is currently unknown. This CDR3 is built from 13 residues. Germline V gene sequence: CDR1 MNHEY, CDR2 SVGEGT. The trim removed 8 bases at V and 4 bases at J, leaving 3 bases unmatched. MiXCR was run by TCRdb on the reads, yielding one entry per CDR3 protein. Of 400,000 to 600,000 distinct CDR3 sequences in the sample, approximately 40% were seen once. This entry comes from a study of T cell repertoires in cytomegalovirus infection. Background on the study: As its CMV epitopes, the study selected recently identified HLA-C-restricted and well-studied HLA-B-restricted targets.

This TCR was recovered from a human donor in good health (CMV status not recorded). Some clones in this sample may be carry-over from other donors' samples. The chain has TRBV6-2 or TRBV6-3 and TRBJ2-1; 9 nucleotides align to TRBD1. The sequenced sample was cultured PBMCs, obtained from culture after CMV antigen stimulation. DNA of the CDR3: TGTGCCAGCGGACAGGGGTGGTACAATGAGCAGTTCTTC. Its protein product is CASGQGWYNEQFF.